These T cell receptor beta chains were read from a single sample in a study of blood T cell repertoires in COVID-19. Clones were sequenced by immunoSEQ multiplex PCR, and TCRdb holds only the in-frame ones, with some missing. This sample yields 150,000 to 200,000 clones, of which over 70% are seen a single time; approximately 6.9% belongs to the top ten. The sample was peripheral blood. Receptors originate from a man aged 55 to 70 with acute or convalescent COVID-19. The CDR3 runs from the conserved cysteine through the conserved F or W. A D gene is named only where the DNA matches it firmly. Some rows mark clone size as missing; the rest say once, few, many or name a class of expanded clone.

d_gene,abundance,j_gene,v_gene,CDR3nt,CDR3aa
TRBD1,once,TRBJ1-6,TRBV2,TGTGCCAGCAGTGCGAGGACAGGCGCTAATTCACCCCTCCACTTT,CASSARTGANSPLHF
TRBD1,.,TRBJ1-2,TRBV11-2,TGTGCCAGCAGCTCTTACAGGGGCGACTATGGCTACACCTTC,CASSSYRGDYGYTF
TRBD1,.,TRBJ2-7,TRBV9,TGTGCCAGCAGCGTAGGGACAGGGGGCGGCGAGCAGTACTTC,CASSVGTGGGEQYF
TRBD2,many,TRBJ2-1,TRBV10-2,TGCGCCAGCAAGGTAGCGGGACCCTCCTACAATGAGCAGTTCTTC,CASKVAGPSYNEQFF
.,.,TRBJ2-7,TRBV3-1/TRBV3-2,TGTGCCAGCAGCCAAGCGCCCCGGGAGGAGCAGTACTTC,CASSQAPREEQYF
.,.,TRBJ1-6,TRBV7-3,TGTGCCAGCAGCCCGAGGGCCAATTCACCCCTCCACTTT,CASSPRANSPLHF
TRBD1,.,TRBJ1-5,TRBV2,TGTGCCAGCTTAGCGACAGGGGTTCGTCAGCCCCAGCATTTT,CASLATGVRQPQHF
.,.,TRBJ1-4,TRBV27,TGTGCCAGCAGTTCCCTCGAAAAACTGTTTTTT,CASSSLEKLFF
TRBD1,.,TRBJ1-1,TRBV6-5,TGTGCCAGCAGTTACTGGGGACAGGACACTGAAGCTTTCTTT,CASSYWGQDTEAFF
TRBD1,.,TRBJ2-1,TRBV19,TGTGCCAGTAGCCGGGGACAGGGAGACTACAATGAGCAGTTCTTC,CASSRGQGDYNEQFF
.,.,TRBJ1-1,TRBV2,TGTGCCAGTAATTCAGGGTTTAAGGCTTTCTTT,CASNSGFKAFF
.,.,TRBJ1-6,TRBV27,TGTGCCAGCACGCGGACGGGAGATCATAATTCACCCCTCCACTTT,CASTRTGDHNSPLHF
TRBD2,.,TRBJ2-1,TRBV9,TGTGCCAGCAAAAGGGAAGGACTAGCGTACAATGAGCAGTTCTTC,CASKREGLAYNEQFF
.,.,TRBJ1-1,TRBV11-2,TGTGCCAGCAGCCCATCGAACACTGAAGCTTTCTTT,CASSPSNTEAFF
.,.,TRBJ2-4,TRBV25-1,TGTGCCAGCAGTGAATATGGAACTTCCCAGGGCAAAAACATTCAGTACTTC,CASSEYGTSQGKNIQYF
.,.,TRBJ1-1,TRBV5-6,TGTGCCAGCAGCCCCTGGGGGGTCATGAACACTGAAGCTTTCTTT,CASSPWGVMNTEAFF
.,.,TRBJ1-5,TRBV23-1,TGCGCCAGCAGTCAACCCAGACAGAACGATAGCAATCAGCCCCAGCATTTT,CASSQPRQNDSNQPQHF
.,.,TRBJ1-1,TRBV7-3,TGTGCCAGCAGCCGAACCGGGACACACCAGAACACTGAAGCTTTCTTT,CASSRTGTHQNTEAFF
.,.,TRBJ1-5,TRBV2,TGTGCCAGCAGTGACCAGGGGAGCAATCAGCCCCAGCATTTT,CASSDQGSNQPQHF
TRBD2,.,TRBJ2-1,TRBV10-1,TGCGCCAGCAGTTTCAATAGCGGGAACAATGAGCAGTTCTTC,CASSFNSGNNEQFF
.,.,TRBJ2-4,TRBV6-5,TGTGCCAGCAGTTACTCCCGAATAGCGACTCAGTACTTC,CASSYSRIATQYF
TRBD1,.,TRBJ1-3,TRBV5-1,TGCGCCAGCAGGGTGGACAGGGACTCTGGAAACACCATATATTTT,CASRVDRDSGNTIYF
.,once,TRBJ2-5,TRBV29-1,TGCAGCGTTGACCGGGGGTCAGAGACCCAGTACTTC,CSVDRGSETQYF
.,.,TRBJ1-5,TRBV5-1,TGCGCCAGCAGCTTGGATACAGGGAGGGATCAGCCCCAGCATTTT,CASSLDTGRDQPQHF